This T cell receptor beta chain is from a study of human CD4 T cells and Enterobacteriaceae. The overall study: Heat-inactivated E. coli, K. pneumoniae, E. aerogenes, S. flexneri, S. sonnei, S. typhimurium, S. aureus stimulated cells.

Trimming pared 1 base from V and 6 bases from J, leaving 12 bases between. The length of the CDR3 is 14 residues. Germline CDR1 MDHEN, CDR2 SYDVKM. Points from the study as a whole: Shared Enterobacteriaceae clonotypes made up 66-93% of templates.

This clone was detected only a few times. This table comes from immunoSEQ multiplex PCR, and its TCRdb copy is limited to in-frame clones, with some not included. The table shows more than 550 clones, with roughly 39% occurring only once. FACS sorting after about 6-7 days collected CFSE-low CD25+ ICOS+ proliferating activated T cells. Irradiated autologous monocytes pulsed with antigen were cultured at a 2:1 ratio with CFSE-labeled memory CD4+ T cells. All CD4+ cells other than CD45RA+CCR7+CD95- naive cells were sorted as memory, over 95% pure. The source is a human donor in good health. The rearrangement links TRBV28 to TRBJ1-2; TRBD1 is a possible D gene (5 bases). Sequencing was done on a sample of bacteria-reactive CD4+ T cells grown in culture. The subset was: CFSE-low proliferating memory CD4 T cells sorted after in vitro stimulation with a heat-inactivated bacterium or M. tuberculosis lysate. CDR3 nucleotide sequence: TGTGCCAGCAGTTTATTGGGCAGGGCAGATGGCTACACCTTC. This gives the protein CASSLLGRADGYTF.